One sample yielded the 3 T cell receptor beta chains listed below, sequenced in a study of T cell clonality in common variable immunodeficiency. Sequencing used immunoSEQ multiplex PCR; TCRdb keeps in-frame clones, though not all of them. This sample shows under 45,000 clones and no singletons; approximately 1.4% rests with the ten largest. The specimen was peripheral blood mononuclear cells. The source is a person between 18 and 75 years old in good health.

This clone came up a few times. The DNA ends 3 residues before the CDR3 does, and the rest of the CDR3 is filled in from the germline J gene. J is TRBJ2-7 and V is TRBV13; tentative D call: TRBD1 (5 bases). The germline CDR1 and CDR2 sequences are PRHDT and FYEKMQ (reference sequence). Trimming took 2 bases from V and 5 from J, leaving 10 bases between them. The CDR3 is 13 amino acids. The DNA read from the CDR3 is TGTGCCAGCAGCTTACGGATGGGGCACGAG. The encoded protein is CASSLRMGHE. The whole CDR3 reads CASSLRMGHEQYF.

This clone was detected ten times or more. The CDR3 extends 3 residues past the end of the read, so its final part is completed from the germline J gene. The chain is built from TRBV10-3 and TRBJ2-7, with D unclear. V gave up 10 bases and J gave up 3 bases, with 10 bases separating them. The CDR3 is 11 residues long. Germline loops: CDR1 ENHRY, CDR2 SYGVKD. The CDR3: CATLDRYEQYF. The covered CDR3 bases are TGTGCCACCCTAGACCGCTACGAG.

This clone was observed many times. Read sequence stops 3 residues before the CDR3 end, and the germline J gene provides the missing end. This rearrangement joins TRBV28 to TRBJ2-7; TRBD2 matches 9 bases. There are 18 residues in the CDR3. Germline trimming cut 5 bases from V and 1 base from J; bases unmatched to any gene: 15. Germline lookup yields CDR1 MDHEN and CDR2 SYDVKM. The CDR3 loop is CASSPMGLAHRGSYEQYF. Incomplete CDR3 DNA: TGTGCCAGCAGTCCGATGGGACTAGCCCATCGAGGTTCCTACGAG.